This entry features one T cell receptor (beta chain) sequence. The sample originates from a study of shared clonotypes between healthy human individuals. The germline CDR1 and CDR2 sequences are MDHEN and SYDVKM. The CDR3 spans 13 residues. V was trimmed by 7 bases and J by 0 bases, leaving 9 bases between them. Only in-frame clones appear in the TCRdb table, and some are missing; sequencing was by immunoSEQ multiplex PCR. The sample carries approximately 1.4 million clones, 95% to 99% recorded once. The receptor comes from a man aged 25 to 40 in good health. The sample consisted of naive CD4+ T cells sorted from blood. Regarding subset: CD45RA+ positively selected. The V gene is TRBV28, the J gene TRBJ1-1; D unresolved. Here the CDR3 DNA reads TGTGCCAGCACCTCCGGTGTGAACACTGAAGCTTTCTTT. Protein: CASTSGVNTEAFF.